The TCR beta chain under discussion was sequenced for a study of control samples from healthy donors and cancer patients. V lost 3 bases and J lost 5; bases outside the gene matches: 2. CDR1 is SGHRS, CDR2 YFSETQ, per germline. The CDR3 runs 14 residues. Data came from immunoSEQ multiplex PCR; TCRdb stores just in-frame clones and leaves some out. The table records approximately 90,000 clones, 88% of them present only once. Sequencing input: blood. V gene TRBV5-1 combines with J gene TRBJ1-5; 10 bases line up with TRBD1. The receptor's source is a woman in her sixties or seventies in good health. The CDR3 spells CASSSTGGDQPQHF. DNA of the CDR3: TGCGCCAGCAGCTCGACAGGGGGCGATCAGCCCCAGCATTTT.